Included here is one T cell receptor beta chain sequence, with context. In the authors' workflow: From reference gene primer amplification, estimates of nucleated cell counts were derived. Sequenced by immunoSEQ multiplex PCR; TCRdb stores in-frame clones only, minus some. For V, J and clone size, that table is used; D and trimming come from the DNA. The data hold under 250,000 clones, with around 80% observed a single time. The V segment lost 5 bases and the J segment 5 bases; nucleotides outside the gene matches: 1. Germline loops: CDR1 PRHDT, CDR2 FYEKMQ (reference sequence). This CDR3 contains 13 residues. The data derive from a study of blood T cell repertoires in COVID-19.

The chain combines TRBV13 with TRBJ1-4; 8 nucleotides match TRBD1. This TCR derives from a human donor in a cohort sampled during active COVID-19. Sequencing used peripheral blood. CDR3 bases: TGTGCCAGCAGCCGGACAGGGAATGAAAAACTGTTTTTT. Translating gives CASSRTGNEKLFF.